The clone carrying this T cell receptor (beta chain) was detected only a few times. Its antigen is unidentified. CDR3 length: 17 amino acids. V was shortened by 4 bases and J by 9 bases, with 22 bases between the two germline ends. Per the germline V gene, CDR1 is MNHEY and CDR2 is SVGAGI. The record originates from a study of T-cell memory formation after mild COVID-19. In TCRdb, the 5' RACE reads were re-called with MiXCR into one record per CDR3 protein. Of some 600,000 distinct CDR3 sequences detected, approximately 15% appear once; the ten largest clones hold about 7.4%. Study-wide results and limits: Pre-infection memory already had some responding clones, implying cross-reactive memory joined.

V usage is TRBV6-5 and J usage is TRBJ1-6; a possible D gene is TRBD1 (5 bases). This sequence originates from an adult woman who had mild COVID-19 (a few samples of this study predate the infection). Cell type and time point are not known. The source material was PBMCs or a T cell subset sorted from them (not recorded which). CDR3 in amino acids: CASSWGGTVGVGSPLHF. CDR3 DNA sequence: TGTGCCAGCAGTTGGGGAGGCACGGTGGGGGTTGGTTCACCCCTCCACTTT.